Each of the 22 T cell receptor beta chains below was sequenced from the same sample in a study of a mutant IDH1 vaccine in newly diagnosed glioma. Profiling relied on immunoSEQ multiplex PCR, and the TCRdb table lists in-frame clones only, not all of them. Altogether over 30,000 clones are present, around 80% being singletons, with the ten largest covering about 9.4%. Time point defined: baseline, week 1 (first vaccination visit). Treatment reported: pre-vaccination baseline after standard-of-care therapy. This specimen was peripheral blood mononuclear cells (PBMCs), taken from a glioma patient treated with radiotherapy, temozolomide or both. Every receptor here comes from a man aged 45-65 years with glioma. Some clones in this sample may be carry-over from other donors' samples.

The CDR3 sequence: CASSSGGEAFF. CDR3 sequence (DNA): TGTGCCAGCAGTTCGGGAGGGGAAGCTTTCTTT. The V and J genes are TRBV6-5 and TRBJ1-1; no reliable D call. CDR3 size: 11 residues. Trimming stripped 4 bases from V and 8 bases from J, with 8 bases between. In germline, CDR1 is MNHEY, CDR2 SVGAGI.

The chain employs TRBV5-1 and TRBJ1-4; a weak D match, TRBD1 (6 bases). CDR1 is SGHRS and CDR2 is YFSETQ in the germline V gene. There are 15 residues in the CDR3. V lost 0 bases, J lost 0 bases, and 6 bases lay in between. DNA of the CDR3: TGCGCCAGCAGCTTGGGGACAGCAACTAATGAAAAACTGTTTTTT. This codes for CASSLGTATNEKLFF. Full variable domain (remainder filled in from reference TRBV5-1 and TRBJ1-4): KAGVTQTPRYLIKTRGQQVTLSCSPISGHRSVSWYQQTPGQGLQFLFEYFSETQRNKGNFPGRFSGRQFSNSRSEMNVSTLELGDSALYLCASSLGTATNEKLFFGSGTQLSVL.

The J gene is TRBJ1-4, the V gene TRBV5-1, with D hard to call. Trimming removed 0 bases at V and 0 bases at J, with 12 bases between. The CDR3 spans 17 residues. Germline V gives CDR1 SGHRS, CDR2 YFSETQ. This CDR3 reads CASSLGAGAATNEKLFF. CDR3 sequence (DNA): TGCGCCAGCAGCTTGGGAGCAGGAGCTGCAACTAATGAAAAACTGTTTTTT.

CDR3 amino acids: CASSPWLLAGGSTDTQYF. In DNA, the CDR3 is TGTGCCAGCAGCCCCTGGCTGCTTGCGGGGGGGAGCACAGATACGCAGTATTTT. V and J are TRBV2 and TRBJ2-3; 9 bases agree with TRBD2. CDR3 size: 18 residues. Trimming cost V 6 bases and J 0 bases; bases outside gene matches: 13. The germline V gene has CDR1 SNHLY and CDR2 FYNNEI.

The chain couples TRBV7-2 to TRBJ2-1; D gene uncertain. This CDR3 has 12 residues. The germline V gene has CDR1 SGHTA and CDR2 FQGNSA. The germline V and J ends were trimmed by 6 bases and 6 bases, with 9 bases remaining between them. The DNA of the CDR3 is TGTGCCAGCAGTTTGACTTTCAATGAGCAGTTCTTC. As protein: CASSLTFNEQFF.

The rearrangement joins TRBV13 to TRBJ2-3; D unresolved. This CDR3 has 14 residues. Germline assignment: CDR1 PRHDT and CDR2 FYEKMQ (reference sequence). V shed 5 bases and J shed 2 bases, with 11 bases lying between them. The CDR3 bases are TGTGCCAGCAGCAATTTCGACACCACAGATACGCAGTATTTT. Translated, it gives CASSNFDTTDTQYF.

With respect to this clone: Other nucleotide sequences in the sample specify the same CDR3. The rearrangement joins TRBV20-1 to TRBJ1-1; no definite D call. The CDR3 contains 11 residues. Germline lookup yields CDR1 DFQATT and CDR2 SNEGSKA (reference sequence). V gave up 1 base and J gave up 2 bases, with 2 bases separating them. The CDR3 here is CSARGNTEAFF. As DNA, the CDR3 is TGCAGTGCTAGAGGCAACACTGAAGCTTTCTTT.

This chain connects TRBV6-5 to TRBJ2-3; no reliable D call. CDR3 size: 15 residues. The V end lost 6 bases, the J end lost 4 bases, and 17 bases lay between the germline ends. From germline, CDR1 is MNHEY and CDR2 SVGAGI. The CDR3 spells CASSRPPRPPDTQYF. The CDR3 DNA is TGTGCCAGCAGCCGCCCTCCTCGACCCCCAGATACGCAGTATTTT.

In its sample, this clone was seen once. J is TRBJ2-1 and V is TRBV7-9, with D possibly TRBD2 on 5 matching bases. With 0 bases removed from V and 5 bases from J, the gap between germline ends came to 8 bases. CDR3 length equals 14 residues. CDR1 SEHNR and CDR2 FQNEAQ come from the germline V gene (reference sequence). CDR3 coding DNA: TGTGCCAGCAGCTTAGCGGGAGCGAACAATGAGCAGTTCTTC. It yields the protein CASSLAGANNEQFF.

The chain carries TRBV5-6 and TRBJ2-7; no firm D call. CDR1 is SGHDT and CDR2 is YYEEEE in the germline V gene. This CDR3 has 14 residues. V gave up 2 bases and J gave up 7 bases, with 16 bases separating them. CDR3 bases: TGTGCCAGCAGCTTCTCGTCCTTCCCGGAGGAGCAGTACTTC. Protein: CASSFSSFPEEQYF.

The chain recombines TRBV5-5 with TRBJ1-1; no firm D call. Germline CDR1 is SGHKS and CDR2 is YYEKEE (reference sequence). V was pared by 4 bases and J by 8 bases, with 18 bases between. There are 14 residues in the CDR3. In DNA, the CDR3 is TGTGCCAGCAGCCCGACGGACGACCCCCCCGAAGCTTTCTTT. Translation: CASSPTDDPPEAFF.

This clone was seen only a few times. The chain links TRBV2 to TRBJ2-1, with D possibly TRBD1 on 6 matching bases. V lost 6 bases and J 6 bases, leaving 18 bases between the germline ends. The CDR3 runs 15 residues. Germline V gives CDR1 SNHLY, CDR2 FYNNEI. For the CDR3, the DNA is TGTGCCAGCAGCGCAACCCAGGGGAGAGGCAATGAGCAGTTCTTC. Its protein is CASSATQGRGNEQFF.

J is TRBJ2-1 and V is TRBV7-2; D is possibly TRBD1 (5 bases). V lost 3 bases, J lost 6 bases, and 15 bases lay in between. Germline assignment: CDR1 SGHTA and CDR2 FQGNSA. This CDR3 comprises 15 residues. CDR3 sequence: CASSLDIRAFNEQFF. The CDR3 coding sequence is TGTGCCAGCAGCTTGGACATCCGCGCTTTCAATGAGCAGTTCTTC.

This chain connects TRBV10-3 to TRBJ2-7; D gene uncertain. CDR3 length equals 11 residues. V lost 2 bases to trimming and J lost 4 bases, with 3 bases between them. CDR1 is ENHRY and CDR2 is SYGVKD in the germline V gene. CDR3 sequence (DNA): TGTGCCATCAGTGAGGGTTACGAGCAGTACTTC. Translated: CAISEGYEQYF.

Sample share makes this clone medium-sized. V and J are TRBV29-1 and TRBJ1-2; D is unresolved. CDR3 length: 15 residues. Germline lookup yields CDR1 SQVTM and CDR2 ANQGSEA. V gave up 3 bases and J gave up 3 bases, with 17 bases separating them. The CDR3 DNA is TGCAGCGTTGAGATTGACGGTCAGCGACACTATGGCTACACCTTC. This codes for CSVEIDGQRHYGYTF.

In DNA form, the CDR3 reads TGTGCCAGCAGCTCTGGACAGGGGACGAATGAGCAGTTCTTC. Translation: CASSSGQGTNEQFF. The chain uses TRBV5-8 and TRBJ2-1; 9 bases fit TRBD1. Unmatched junction bases numbered 5, after V lost 3 bases and J lost 7 bases. Per the germline V gene, CDR1 is SGHTS and CDR2 is YDEGEE. This CDR3 has 14 residues. Full variable domain (outside the CDR3, taken from reference TRBV5-8 and TRBJ2-1): EAGVTQSPTHLIKTRGQQATLRCSPISGHTSVYWYQQALGLGLQFLLWYDEGEERNRGNFPPRFSGRQFPNYSSELNVNALELEDSALYLCASSSGQGTNEQFFGPGTRLTVL.

This chain connects TRBV30 to TRBJ1-5; 7 nucleotides agree with TRBD1. The V segment lost 3 bases and the J segment 7 bases; nucleotides outside the gene matches: 9. Germline values: CDR1 GTSNPN, CDR2 SVGIG (reference sequence). This CDR3 spans 14 amino acids. CDR3 residues: CAWRGPGGGQPQHF. CDR3 nucleotide sequence: TGTGCCTGGAGGGGTCCAGGGGGTGGCCAGCCCCAGCATTTT.

The chain links TRBV19 to TRBJ2-7; TRBD1 matches at 9 bases. From germline, CDR1 is LNHDA and CDR2 SQIVND (reference sequence). V gave up 5 bases and J gave up 2 bases; unmatched junction bases: 7. The CDR3 runs 15 residues. The CDR3 DNA follows: TGTGCCAGTAGTCGGGGACAGGGAGGTCCCTACGAGCAGTACTTC. Translating it yields CASSRGQGGPYEQYF.

This clone was seen a handful of times. The chain recombines TRBV7-3 with TRBJ1-4; 7 nucleotides match TRBD1. CDR1 SGHTA and CDR2 FQGTGA come from the germline V gene. The CDR3 runs 17 residues. The J segment lost 0 bases and the V segment lost 5 bases, leaving 9 bases of the junction unmatched. The CDR3 here is CASSQRGGGATNEKLFF. The CDR3 nucleotides read TGTGCCAGCAGCCAAAGAGGGGGCGGTGCAACTAATGAAAAACTGTTTTTT.

The J gene is TRBJ2-1, the V gene TRBV14; D may be TRBD1 (5 bases). The CDR3 covers 18 residues. Per germline, CDR1 SGHDN and CDR2 FVKESK. Trimming pared 1 base from V and 2 bases from J, leaving 18 bases between. As DNA, the CDR3 is TGTGCCAGCAGCCAAGGACAGAACCTACAAGGACCCTACAATGAGCAGTTCTTC. This codes for CASSQGQNLQGPYNEQFF.

V gene TRBV28 combines with J gene TRBJ1-1; 11 nucleotides match TRBD1. V lost 3 bases and J lost 4; bases outside the gene matches: 4. CDR3 length: 15 amino acids. CDR1 is MDHEN and CDR2 is SYDVKM in the germline V gene. This CDR3 is CASSLAGQGGTEAFF. The CDR3 nucleotides are TGTGCCAGCAGTTTGGCGGGACAGGGGGGCACTGAAGCTTTCTTT.

V gene TRBV28 combines with J gene TRBJ1-1, with D possibly TRBD1 on 5 matching bases. Germline V gene sequence: CDR1 MDHEN, CDR2 SYDVKM. The CDR3 loop spans 17 amino acids. Trimming removed 3 bases at V and 0 bases at J, with 17 bases between. The CDR3 here is CASSFMTADPMNTEAFF. The CDR3 nucleotides are TGTGCCAGCAGTTTTATGACAGCCGATCCTATGAACACTGAAGCTTTCTTT.